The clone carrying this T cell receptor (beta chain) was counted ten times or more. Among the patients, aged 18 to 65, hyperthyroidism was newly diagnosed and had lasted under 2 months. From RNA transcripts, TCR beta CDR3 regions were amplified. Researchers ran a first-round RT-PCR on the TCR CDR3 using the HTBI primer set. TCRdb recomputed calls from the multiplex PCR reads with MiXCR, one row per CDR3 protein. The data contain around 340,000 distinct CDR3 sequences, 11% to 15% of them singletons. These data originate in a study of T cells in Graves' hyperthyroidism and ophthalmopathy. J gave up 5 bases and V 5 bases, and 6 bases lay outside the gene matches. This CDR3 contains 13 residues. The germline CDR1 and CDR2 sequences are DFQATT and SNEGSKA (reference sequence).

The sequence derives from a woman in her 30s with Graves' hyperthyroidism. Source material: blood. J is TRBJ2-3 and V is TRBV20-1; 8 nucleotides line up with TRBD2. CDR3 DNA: TGCAGTGCTGCGAGCGGGAGTGGAGATACGCAGTATTTT. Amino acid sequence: CSAASGSGDTQYF.